This entry lists 5 T cell receptor beta chains sequenced from one sample in a study of blood T cell repertoires in COVID-19. This table comes from immunoSEQ multiplex PCR, and its TCRdb copy is limited to in-frame clones, with some not included. The repertoire has approximately 240,000 clones, just under 85% of them found once; the top ten carry approximately 1.3%. Sequencing was done on a sample of PBMCs or T cells enriched from blood (not recorded which). These receptors were taken from a woman between 35 and 50 years old with acute COVID-19.

CDR3: CATEQGVNTEAFF. The CDR3 DNA reads as TGCGCCACCGAACAGGGGGTAAACACTGAAGCTTTCTTT. This chain connects TRBV10-2 to TRBJ1-1; 8 bases line up with TRBD1. The CDR3 sequence is 13 residues long. V gave up 10 bases and J gave up 2 bases; unmatched junction bases: 6. Germline V gene data show CDR1 as WSHSY and CDR2 as SAAADI.

V and J are TRBV29-1 and TRBJ1-1; D is unresolved. The CDR3 has 12 amino acids. V lost 7 bases and J 0 bases, leaving 9 bases between the germline ends. Germline CDR1 SQVTM, CDR2 ANQGSEA. The CDR3 protein is CSGVRVNTEAFF. CDR3 coding DNA: TGCAGCGGTGTCCGAGTGAACACTGAAGCTTTCTTT.

This clone was observed a few times. V usage is TRBV11-2 and J usage is TRBJ1-5, with D tentatively TRBD1 (5 bases). CDR1 and CDR2 from the germline V gene are SGHAT and FQNNGV. The CDR3 is 15 residues long. Trimming pared 0 bases from V and 6 bases from J, leaving 12 bases between. The CDR3 sequence is CASSLDRRAAQPQHF. In nucleotides, the CDR3 is TGTGCCAGCAGCTTAGATCGCAGGGCGGCTCAGCCCCAGCATTTT.

The chain links TRBV6-5 to TRBJ2-7; D is ambiguous. V lost 6 bases, J lost 6 bases, and 18 bases lay in between. Germline CDR1 is MNHEY and CDR2 is SVGAGI. The CDR3 has 14 residues. CDR3 bases: TGTGCCAGCAGCGCACCTAGTTTGTCCGCCGAGCAGTACTTC. This translates into CASSAPSLSAEQYF.

The chain links TRBV27 to TRBJ2-2; 8 positions match TRBD1. This CDR3 is 16 amino acids long. V dropped 1 base and J dropped 4; count of bases not matched to a gene: 5. Per germline, CDR1 MNHEY and CDR2 SMNVEV (reference sequence). The CDR3, as DNA: TGTGCCAGCAGTTTATTGGGGACAGGAGTCACCGGGGAGCTGTTTTTT. Protein: CASSLLGTGVTGELFF.